One TCR beta chain is described in this entry. Antigen: not known. These data belong to a study of blood T cells in healthy people across ages. Sample-barcoded 5' priming and a J-beta primer mix drove a second PCR of about 6 to 12 cycles. TCRdb re-analysed the 5' RACE reads in MiXCR, keeping a single row per CDR3 protein. The top ten clones hold about 4% of a sample with about 1.5 million distinct CDR3 sequences, 40% to 45% of them seen once. V was clipped by 5 bases and J by 3 bases; unmatched bases: 7. Germline V gene lookup returns CDR1 LGHNA and CDR2 YSLEER. The length of the CDR3 is 15 residues. Findings and limits, study-wide: Changes in expanded clonotypes were possibly confounded, as the CMV status of donors was unknown. Compared with aged donors, long-lived donors showed fewer expanded clones, suggesting selection. With age, beta diversity per million T cells declined roughly linearly, significantly by 40.

With each sample, at least 6 micrograms of total RNA were extracted. What was sequenced was blood. The clonotype comes from a woman aged 18 to 35 in good health. The chain has TRBV4-3 and TRBJ2-5; 9 bases map to TRBD1. For the CDR3, the DNA is TGCGCCAGCAGCGAGCTGCGGACAGGGGAAGAGACCCAGTACTTC. It translates to CASSELRTGEETQYF.